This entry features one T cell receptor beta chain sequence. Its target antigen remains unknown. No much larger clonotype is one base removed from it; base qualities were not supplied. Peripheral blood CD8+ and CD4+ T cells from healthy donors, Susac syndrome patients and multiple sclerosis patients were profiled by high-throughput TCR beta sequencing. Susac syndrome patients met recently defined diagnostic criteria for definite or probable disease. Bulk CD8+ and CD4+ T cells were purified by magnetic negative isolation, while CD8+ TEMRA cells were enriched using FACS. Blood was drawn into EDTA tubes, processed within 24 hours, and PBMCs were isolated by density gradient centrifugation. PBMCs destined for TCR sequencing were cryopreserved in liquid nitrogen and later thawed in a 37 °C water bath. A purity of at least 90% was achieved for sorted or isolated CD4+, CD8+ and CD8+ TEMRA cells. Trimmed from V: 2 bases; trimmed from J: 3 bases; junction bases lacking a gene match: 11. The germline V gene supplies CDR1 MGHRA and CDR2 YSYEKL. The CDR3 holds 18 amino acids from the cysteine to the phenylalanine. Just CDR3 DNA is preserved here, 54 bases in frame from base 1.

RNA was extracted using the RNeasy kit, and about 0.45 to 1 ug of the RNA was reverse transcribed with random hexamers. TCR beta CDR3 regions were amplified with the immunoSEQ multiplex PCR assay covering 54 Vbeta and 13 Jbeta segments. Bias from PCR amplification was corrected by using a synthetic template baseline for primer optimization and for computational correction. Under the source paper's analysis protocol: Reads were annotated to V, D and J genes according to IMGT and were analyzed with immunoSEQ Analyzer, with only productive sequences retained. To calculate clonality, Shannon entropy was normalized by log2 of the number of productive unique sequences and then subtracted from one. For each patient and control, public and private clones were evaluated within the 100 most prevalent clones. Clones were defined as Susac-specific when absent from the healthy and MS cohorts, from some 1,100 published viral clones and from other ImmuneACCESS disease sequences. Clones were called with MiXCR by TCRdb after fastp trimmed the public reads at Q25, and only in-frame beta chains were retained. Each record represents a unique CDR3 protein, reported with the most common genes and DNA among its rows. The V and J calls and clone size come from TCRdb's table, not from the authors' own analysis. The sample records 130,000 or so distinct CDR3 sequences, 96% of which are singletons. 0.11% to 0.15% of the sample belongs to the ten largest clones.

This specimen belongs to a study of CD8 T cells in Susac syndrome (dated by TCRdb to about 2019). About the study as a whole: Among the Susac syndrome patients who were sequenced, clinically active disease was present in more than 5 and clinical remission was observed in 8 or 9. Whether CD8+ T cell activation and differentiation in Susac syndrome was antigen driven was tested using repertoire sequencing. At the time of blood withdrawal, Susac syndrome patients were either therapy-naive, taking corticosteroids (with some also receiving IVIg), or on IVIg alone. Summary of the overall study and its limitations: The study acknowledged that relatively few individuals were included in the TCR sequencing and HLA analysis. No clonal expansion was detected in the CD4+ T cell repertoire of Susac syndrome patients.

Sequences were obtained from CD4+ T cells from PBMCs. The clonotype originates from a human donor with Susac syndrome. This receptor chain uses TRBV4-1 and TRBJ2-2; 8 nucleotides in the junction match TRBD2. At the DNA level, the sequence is TGCGCCAGCAGCCAATACGGAAGCGGGGGCAAAGACACCGGGGAGCTGTTTTTT. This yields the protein CASSQYGSGGKDTGELFF.